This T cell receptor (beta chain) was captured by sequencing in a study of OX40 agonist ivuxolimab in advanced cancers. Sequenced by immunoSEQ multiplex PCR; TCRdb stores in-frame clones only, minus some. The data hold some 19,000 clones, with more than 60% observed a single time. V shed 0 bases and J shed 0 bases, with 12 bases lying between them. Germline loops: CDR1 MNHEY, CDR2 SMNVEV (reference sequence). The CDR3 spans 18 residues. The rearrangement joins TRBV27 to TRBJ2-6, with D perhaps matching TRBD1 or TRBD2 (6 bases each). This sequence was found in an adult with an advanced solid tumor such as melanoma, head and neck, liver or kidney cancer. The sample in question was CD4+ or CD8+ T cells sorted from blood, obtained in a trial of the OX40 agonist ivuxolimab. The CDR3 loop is CASSLSEGQLSGANVLTF. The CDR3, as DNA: TGTGCCAGCAGTTTATCGGAGGGACAACTCTCTGGGGCCAACGTCCTGACTTTC. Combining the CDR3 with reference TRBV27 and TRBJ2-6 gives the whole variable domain EAQVTQNPRYLITVTGKKLTVTCSQNMNHEYMSWYRQDPGLGLRQIYYSMNVEVTDKGDVPEGYKVSRKEKRNFPLILESPSPNQTSLYFCASSLSEGQLSGANVLTFGAGSRLTVL.